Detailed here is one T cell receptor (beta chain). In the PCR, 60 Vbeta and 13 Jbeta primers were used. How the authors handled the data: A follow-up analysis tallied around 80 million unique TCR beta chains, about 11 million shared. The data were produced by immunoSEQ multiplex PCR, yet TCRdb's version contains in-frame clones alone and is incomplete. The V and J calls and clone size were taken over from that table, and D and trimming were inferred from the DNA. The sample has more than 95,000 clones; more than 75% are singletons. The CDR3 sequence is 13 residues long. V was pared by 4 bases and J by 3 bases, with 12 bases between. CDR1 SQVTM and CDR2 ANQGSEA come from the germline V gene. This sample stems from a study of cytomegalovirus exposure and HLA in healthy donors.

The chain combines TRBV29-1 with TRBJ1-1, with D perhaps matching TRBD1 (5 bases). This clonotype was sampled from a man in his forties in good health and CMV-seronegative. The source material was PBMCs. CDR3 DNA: TGCAGCGTTGGATCGGGGGGGGACACTGAAGCTTTCTTT. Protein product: CSVGSGGDTEAFF.